The T cell receptor (beta chain) described here comes from a study of blood T cell repertoires in COVID-19. Study in general: Acute and convalescent COVID-19 samples came from the United States, Italy and Spain.

As processed by the authors: Counts of nucleated cells, estimated from reference gene primer amplification, were obtained. Sequenced by immunoSEQ multiplex PCR; TCRdb stores in-frame clones only, minus some. V and J calls and clone size are as listed in that table; D and trimming were resolved from the DNA. The table has around 37,000 clones, nearly 90% seen once. The CDR3 covers 13 residues. The V gene lost 5 bases and the J gene lost 5 bases, with 12 bases spanning the gap. The germline gives CDR1 KGHDR, CDR2 SFDVKD. This chain connects TRBV24-1 to TRBJ2-7; D gene ambiguous. Sequenced material: peripheral blood. The TCR comes from a man in his sixties with active or convalescent COVID-19. CDR3 residues: CATSAPPRDEQYF. Here the CDR3 DNA reads TGTGCCACCAGTGCTCCCCCCCGGGACGAGCAGTACTTC.